This TCR beta chain was documented in a study of blood T cell repertoires in COVID-19. At the level of the study: The United States, Italy and Spain supplied acute and convalescent COVID-19 samples. PBMCs, B-cell-depleted T cells, or T cells were the source of the cDNA or gDNA that made up the material.

The length of the CDR3 is 13 residues. Germline CDR1 is SGHRS and CDR2 is YFSETQ. Between the trimmed V and J ends, which lost 6 bases and 6 bases, there was a span of 13 bases. Methods used by the authors: The authors estimated nucleated cell counts from reference gene primer amplification. Profiling relied on immunoSEQ multiplex PCR, and the TCRdb table lists in-frame clones only, not all of them. V and J calls and clone size follow that table, whereas D and trimming were derived from the DNA. Of about 130,000 clones detected, 75% to 90% appear once; the ten largest clones hold around 16%. The TCR comes from a woman in her 50s who had recovered from COVID-19. The specimen sequenced was peripheral blood. V is TRBV5-1 and J is TRBJ2-1, with no clear D. CDR3 region: CASTHTEPNEQFF. The CDR3 nucleotides are TGCGCCAGCACCCACACAGAGCCCAATGAGCAGTTCTTC. Complete variable domain (other parts from reference TRBV5-1 and TRBJ2-1): KAGVTQTPRYLIKTRGQQVTLSCSPISGHRSVSWYQQTPGQGLQFLFEYFSETQRNKGNFPGRFSGRQFSNSRSEMNVSTLELGDSALYLCASTHTEPNEQFFGPGTRLTVL.